A selection of T cell receptor beta chains follows, all from one sample in a study of T cell responses to AZD1222 COVID-19 vaccine. Method: immunoSEQ multiplex PCR; TCRdb's copy keeps in-frame clones and lacks some. The sample shows about 120,000 clones, 93% of them seen only once. Here the sequenced sample was peripheral blood, taken on day 0 of AZD1222 vaccination. The receptors were gathered from an adult in good health. Each CDR3 is given with its conserved first and last residue. The D gene is left open where the match is weak. Only part of the rows carry a size: once, few, many, or a class if the clone is expanded.

size: NA; J: TRBJ1-5; D: NA; V: TRBV27; DNA: TGTGCCAGCAGTTTTCAGGGTGGGTCCCAGCATTTT; CDR3: CASSFQGGSQHF
size: NA; J: TRBJ1-5; D: TRBD1; V: TRBV28; DNA: TGTGCCAGCAGGACCGGACAGGGGAGCAATCAGCCCCAGCATTTT; CDR3: CASRTGQGSNQPQHF
size: NA; J: TRBJ2-1; D: NA; V: TRBV5-4; DNA: TGTGCCAGCAGCTCAACCGAGGGGCTAAGAAATGAGCAGTTCTTC; CDR3: CASSSTEGLRNEQFF
size: NA; J: TRBJ1-1; D: NA; V: TRBV27; DNA: TGTGCCAGCAGGGGGACGCGGGAAGCTTTCTTT; CDR3: CASRGTREAFF
size: NA; J: TRBJ1-5; D: NA; V: TRBV28; DNA: TGTGCCAGCAGTTCGCCAGGTTACTCGAGCAATCAGCCCCAGCATTTT; CDR3: CASSSPGYSSNQPQHF
size: NA; J: TRBJ2-1; D: NA; V: TRBV29-1; DNA: TGCAGCGCCGCCGCCGGGACTGAGCAGTTCTTC; CDR3: CSAAAGTEQFF
size: NA; J: TRBJ1-1; D: NA; V: TRBV9; DNA: TGTGCCAGCAGCGTAGGGGAGAGGGTTGAAGCTTTCTTT; CDR3: CASSVGERVEAFF
size: NA; J: TRBJ2-7; D: NA; V: TRBV11-2; DNA: TGTGCCAGCAGCTTATCGGGGTCGGACAGCGGTTTGGGGTACTTC; CDR3: CASSLSGSDSGLGYF
size: NA; J: TRBJ2-7; D: TRBD2; V: TRBV11-2; DNA: TGTGCCAGCAGCCCCGGACTAGCGTCGACCTACGAGCAGTACTTC; CDR3: CASSPGLASTYEQYF
size: once; J: TRBJ2-7; D: NA; V: TRBV4-2; DNA: TGTGCCAGCACCTCTAGCGCCCTCTCTTACGAGCAGTACTTC; CDR3: CASTSSALSYEQYF
size: NA; J: TRBJ2-6; D: NA; V: TRBV28; DNA: TGTGCCAGCAGTTCTTGGGGAGACTCTGGGGCCAACGTCCTGACTTTC; CDR3: CASSSWGDSGANVLTF
size: NA; J: TRBJ2-1; D: TRBD2; V: TRBV7-9; DNA: TGTGCCAGCAGCTCGATAGCGGGCAACAATGAGCGGTTCTTC; CDR3: CASSSIAGNNERFF
size: NA; J: TRBJ1-1; D: NA; V: TRBV12-3/TRBV12-4; DNA: TGTGCCAGCTATTTCGGATTCAACACTGAAGCTTTCTTT; CDR3: CASYFGFNTEAFF
size: NA; J: TRBJ1-5; D: NA; V: TRBV19; DNA: TGTGCCAGTAGTACTGACAGCGAGAATCAGCCCCAGCATTTT; CDR3: CASSTDSENQPQHF
size: NA; J: TRBJ2-2; D: TRBD2; V: TRBV2; DNA: TGTGCCAGCAGAGTGCGGGAGTGGACCGGGGAGCTGTTTTTT; CDR3: CASRVREWTGELFF
size: NA; J: TRBJ2-1; D: NA; V: TRBV30; DNA: TGTGCCTGGTGTCGGGGGAATGGATATGAGCAGTTCTTC; CDR3: CAWCRGNGYEQFF
size: NA; J: TRBJ1-1; D: NA; V: TRBV18; DNA: TGTGCCAGCTCACCCACATGGGGGTCCGTAAACACTGAAGCTTTCTTT; CDR3: CASSPTWGSVNTEAFF
size: NA; J: TRBJ1-1; D: NA; V: TRBV28; DNA: TGTGCCAGTCTCCTGCATCAGAACACTGAAGCTTTCTTT; CDR3: CASLLHQNTEAFF
size: NA; J: TRBJ2-5; D: TRBD2; V: TRBV13; DNA: TGTGCCAGCAGCCCTCCCGGGAGGGAGACCCAGTACTTC; CDR3: CASSPPGRETQYF
size: NA; J: TRBJ2-3; D: NA; V: TRBV29-1; DNA: TGCAGCGTTACAGGACAAGTTGACACTAGCACAGATACGCAGTATTTT; CDR3: CSVTGQVDTSTDTQYF
size: once; J: TRBJ1-1; D: NA; V: TRBV7-3; DNA: TGTGCCAGCAGCTTAGAAGGGATGAACACTGAAGCTTTCTTT; CDR3: CASSLEGMNTEAFF
size: NA; J: TRBJ2-7; D: TRBD1; V: TRBV7-9; DNA: TGTGCCAGCAGTAGGGGACAGGGGTTAGACTACGAGCAGTACTTC; CDR3: CASSRGQGLDYEQYF
size: NA; J: TRBJ1-6; D: NA; V: TRBV5-4; DNA: TGTGCCAGCAGCTTGCAGGGGCGCAGGGATTCACCCCTCCACTTT; CDR3: CASSLQGRRDSPLHF
size: NA; J: TRBJ2-1; D: NA; V: TRBV28; DNA: TGTGCCAGCAGTTCGGTCCGGGAGAAGGGTGAGCAGTTCTTC; CDR3: CASSSVREKGEQFF
size: NA; J: TRBJ1-1; D: NA; V: TRBV27; DNA: TGTGCCAGCAGTAGGTCGAACACTGAAGCTTTCTTT; CDR3: CASSRSNTEAFF
size: NA; J: TRBJ2-7; D: NA; V: TRBV10-2; DNA: TGCGCCAGCAGTGAAGGGGAGGCGGGTAGTAGGTACGAGCAGTACTTC; CDR3: CASSEGEAGSRYEQYF
size: NA; J: TRBJ2-7; D: NA; V: TRBV20-1; DNA: TGCAGTGCCCAGACCGATTACGAGCAGTACTTC; CDR3: CSAQTDYEQYF
size: NA; J: TRBJ2-7; D: TRBD1; V: TRBV29-1; DNA: TGCAGCGTTGGGTCTCGGGACAGCACCTACGAGCAGTACTTC; CDR3: CSVGSRDSTYEQYF
size: NA; J: TRBJ1-1; D: NA; V: TRBV2; DNA: TGTGCCAGTGTGAAGATGAGCACTGAAGCTTTCTTT; CDR3: CASVKMSTEAFF
size: NA; J: TRBJ2-7; D: TRBD1; V: TRBV6-5; DNA: TGTGCCAGCAGTTGGACAGGACTCGAGCAGTACTTC; CDR3: CASSWTGLEQYF
size: NA; J: TRBJ2-7; D: NA; V: TRBV10-1; DNA: TGCGCCAGCAGTCCCCTCATGGGTTCCGAGCAGTACTTC; CDR3: CASSPLMGSEQYF
size: NA; J: TRBJ1-5; D: NA; V: TRBV7-9; DNA: TGTGCCAGCAGTTCAGGGGCTAATCAGCCCCAGCATTTT; CDR3: CASSSGANQPQHF
size: NA; J: TRBJ1-2; D: NA; V: TRBV28; DNA: TGTGCCAGCAGTTTGGTAGTGACTCTCACTGATGGCTACACCTTC; CDR3: CASSLVVTLTDGYTF
size: NA; J: TRBJ1-5; D: TRBD1; V: TRBV30; DNA: TGTGCCTGGAGCCAGGGACAGATAAATCAGCCCCAGCATTTT; CDR3: CAWSQGQINQPQHF
size: few; J: TRBJ2-1; D: NA; V: TRBV5-4; DNA: TGTGCCAGCAGCTTTCTCGACAATGAGCAGTTCTTC; CDR3: CASSFLDNEQFF
size: NA; J: TRBJ2-1; D: NA; V: TRBV24-1; DNA: TGTGCCACCAGTGATTATGACAGGCCCGGGCAGTTCTTC; CDR3: CATSDYDRPGQFF
size: once; J: TRBJ1-2; D: NA; V: TRBV19; DNA: TGTGCCAGTAGTAGGCCTTTACAGCCCGGCTATGGCTACACCTTC; CDR3: CASSRPLQPGYGYTF
size: NA; J: TRBJ1-5; D: NA; V: TRBV28; DNA: TGTGCCAGCAAGGCTGGGGTGGGGCCCCAGCATTTT; CDR3: CASKAGVGPQHF
size: NA; J: TRBJ1-1; D: NA; V: TRBV19; DNA: TGTGCCAGTAGTATTGAAAACACTGAAGCTTTCTTT; CDR3: CASSIENTEAFF
size: NA; J: TRBJ1-2; D: NA; V: TRBV9; DNA: TGTGCCAGCAGCAGATCGGACGGTGGAGGCTATGGCTACACCTTC; CDR3: CASSRSDGGGYGYTF
size: NA; J: TRBJ1-3; D: NA; V: TRBV30; DNA: TGTGCCTGGAAATTGGCAGGGAAAATCGGAAACACCATATATTTT; CDR3: CAWKLAGKIGNTIYF